This T cell receptor beta chain was documented in a study of response to subunit inactivated influenza vaccine. Study results and limitations: The authors proposed limited new T cell recruitment per seasonal influenza vaccination.

MiXCR was run by TCRdb on the RT-PCR reads, yielding one entry per CDR3 protein. The top ten clones hold roughly 10% of a sample with around 750,000 distinct CDR3 sequences, less than 25% of them seen once. Of note for this clonotype: The target antigen is unknown.

V shed 4 bases and J 0 bases; nucleotides not matched to a gene: 4. Per germline, CDR1 SGHRS and CDR2 YFSETQ. The CDR3 consists of 15 residues. The TCR originated in a man aged 50-60 years who received an inactivated influenza vaccine. V is TRBV5-1 and J is TRBJ2-3, with 8 nucleotides matching TRBD1. Sequencing was performed on PBMCs from blood, taken roughly 5 days after vaccination. The CDR3 here is CASSVRTGSTDTQYF. The CDR3 DNA reads as TGCGCCAGCAGCGTAAGGACAGGGAGCACAGATACGCAGTATTTT.